Each of the 14 T cell receptor beta chains below was sequenced from the same sample in a study of T cell clonotyping in hematopoietic cell transplantation. The protocol was immunoSEQ multiplex PCR, while the TCRdb copy is restricted to in-frame clones and leaves out a portion. Seen here are approximately 44,000 clones, about 85% observed once, and the top ten hold approximately 3%. The time point was: recipient sample about 28 days before transplant, after cytoreduction. This material consisted of peripheral blood mononuclear cells, taken before stem cell transplant. Receptor source: a man between 60 and 70 years old with acute myeloid leukemia. Some clones in this sample may be carry-over from other donors' samples.

V gene TRBV28 combines with J gene TRBJ2-7; D is undetermined. Trimming shortened V by 2 bases and J by 2 bases, and 7 bases separated the two germline ends. Germline CDR1 reads MDHEN; CDR2 reads SYDVKM. This CDR3 is built from 13 residues. As DNA, the CDR3 is TGTGCCAGCAGTTTAACAGAGACCTACGAGCAGTACTTC. It yields the protein CASSLTETYEQYF.

V usage is TRBV28 and J usage is TRBJ1-5, with a possible D match to TRBD1 (5 bases). Trimming took off 1 base at V and 3 bases at J, with 10 bases between the two ends. The CDR3 is 15 residues long. CDR1 and CDR2 (germline): MDHEN, SYDVKM. In DNA form, the CDR3 reads TGTGCCAGCAGTTTATTGGGGCAGGTCAATCAGCCCCAGCATTTT. Its translation: CASSLLGQVNQPQHF.

The chain couples TRBV28 to TRBJ1-1; D remains ambiguous. Germline V gives CDR1 MDHEN, CDR2 SYDVKM. With 5 bases removed from V and 3 bases from J, the gap between germline ends came to 16 bases. This CDR3 spans 15 amino acids. CDR3 in DNA: TGTGCCAGCAGTCTTCTCGCGGGGTGGGACACTGAAGCTTTCTTT. Its translation: CASSLLAGWDTEAFF.

V is TRBV5-8 and J is TRBJ2-4, with TRBD1 matching 9 bases. V was clipped by 6 bases and J by 6 bases; unmatched bases: 4. The CDR3 is 13 residues long. The V gene's germline CDR1 is SGHTS and CDR2 YDEGEE. CDR3 protein: CASNRGLRNIQYF. CDR3 nucleotides: TGTGCCAGCAACAGGGGGCTCAGAAACATTCAGTACTTC.

The chain employs TRBV29-1 and TRBJ1-4; 9 positions match TRBD1. V was clipped by 6 bases and J by 8 bases; unmatched bases: 16. CDR1 and CDR2 from the germline V gene are SQVTM and ANQGSEA. This CDR3 has 16 residues. The CDR3 DNA follows: TGCAGCGTGGCCAAAGGCTCGGACAGGGGTTTAGAAAAACTGTTTTTT. This sequence encodes CSVAKGSDRGLEKLFF.

The rearrangement joins TRBV27 to TRBJ1-5; 7 bases align to TRBD1. Trimming at V came to 5 bases and at J to 3 bases, leaving 7 bases not matched to a gene. Germline V gene lookup returns CDR1 MNHEY and CDR2 SMNVEV (reference sequence). There are 15 residues in the CDR3. CDR3 residues: CASSMGQLINQPQHF. In DNA, the CDR3 is TGTGCCAGCAGTATGGGACAGCTTATCAATCAGCCCCAGCATTTT.

The chain recombines TRBV5-1 with TRBJ2-1; 9 bases are shared with TRBD2. J gave up 5 bases and V 4 bases, and 10 bases lay outside the gene matches. The CDR3 has 16 amino acids. Per the germline V gene, CDR1 is SGHRS and CDR2 is YFSETQ. The CDR3: CASSPPVAGAHNEQFF. CDR3 bases: TGCGCCAGCAGCCCCCCCGTAGCGGGGGCCCACAATGAGCAGTTCTTC.

V is TRBV27 and J is TRBJ1-2, with TRBD1 matching 8 bases. This CDR3 spans 14 amino acids. Trimming at V came to 6 bases and at J to 8 bases, leaving 11 bases not matched to a gene. The germline CDR1 and CDR2 sequences are MNHEY and SMNVEV (reference sequence). The CDR3 bases are TGTGCCAGCAGCCCGACCCGGACAGGGAAGGGCTACACCTTC. Protein: CASSPTRTGKGYTF.

A word on this clone: The same CDR3 can be traced to other DNA sequences in this sample. The chain recombines TRBV7-2 with TRBJ2-7, with D unclear. Germline loops: CDR1 SGHTA, CDR2 FQGNSA. The CDR3 extends over 11 amino acids. The V end was cut by 1 base, the J end by 9 bases, with 7 bases between. The CDR3 spells CASSLGPGQYF. The CDR3 coding sequence is TGTGCCAGCAGCTTAGGGCCGGGGCAGTACTTC.

V is TRBV18 and J is TRBJ1-2; possibly TRBD1 for D (6 bases). Trimming removed 3 bases from V and 4 bases from J, with 15 bases in between. The CDR3 is made up of 15 amino acids. Germline assignment: CDR1 KGHSH and CDR2 LQKENI. CDR3 amino acids: CASSPTGKEGYGYTF. The DNA for the CDR3 is TGTGCCAGCTCACCCACAGGGAAAGAGGGCTATGGCTACACCTTC.

This sequence joins TRBV7-8 and TRBJ1-2, with D possibly matching TRBD1 (6 bases). CDR1 and CDR2 (germline): SGHVS, FQNEAQ. The length of the CDR3 is 15 residues. V shed 1 base and J shed 5 bases, with 14 bases lying between them. This CDR3 reads CASSLDTGWGYGYTF. The CDR3 DNA is TGTGCCAGCAGCTTAGATACAGGGTGGGGTTATGGCTACACCTTC. The entire variable domain, with the rest obtained from reference TRBV7-8 and TRBJ1-2, is as follows: GAGVSQSPRYKVAKRGQDVALRCDPISGHVSLFWYQQALGQGPEFLTYFQNEAQLDKSGLPSDRFFAERPEGSVSTLKIQRTQQEDSAVYLCASSLDTGWGYGYTFGSGTRLTVV.

The V and J genes are TRBV5-6 and TRBJ1-5; D unclear. V lost 4 bases and J 3 bases, leaving 20 bases between the germline ends. Germline V CDR1 and CDR2: SGHDT, YYEEEE. This CDR3 spans 17 amino acids. The CDR3 nucleotides are TGTGCCAGCAGCCGAACTCTAGGTATCGGAATCAATCAGCCCCAGCATTTT. Protein product: CASSRTLGIGINQPQHF. The complete variable domain, with remaining parts taken from reference TRBV5-6 and TRBJ1-5, reads DAGVTQSPTHLIKTRGQQVTLRCSPKSGHDTVSWYQQALGQGPQFIFQYYEEEERQRGNFPDRFSGHQFPNYSSELNVNALLLGDSALYLCASSRTLGIGINQPQHFGDGTRLSIL.

This clone was seen a handful of times. The genes are TRBV5-1 and TRBJ1-1; D gene uncertain. Trimming shortened V by 0 bases and J by 0 bases, and 12 bases separated the two germline ends. Germline loops: CDR1 SGHRS, CDR2 YFSETQ. The CDR3 consists of 16 residues. CDR3 nucleotide sequence: TGCGCCAGCAGCTTGGGACCCCCACAGTTGAACACTGAAGCTTTCTTT. It encodes CASSLGPPQLNTEAFF.

V usage is TRBV4-2 and J usage is TRBJ2-1, with 10 bases identical to TRBD2. Per the germline V gene, CDR1 is LGHNA and CDR2 is YNFKEQ. This CDR3 has 16 residues. V trimming: 1 base; J trimming: 6 bases; junction bases outside the gene matches: 6. In DNA form, the CDR3 reads TGTGCCAGCAGCCAAGCTCGAGCGGGGGGGACCAATGAGCAGTTCTTC. It encodes CASSQARAGGTNEQFF.